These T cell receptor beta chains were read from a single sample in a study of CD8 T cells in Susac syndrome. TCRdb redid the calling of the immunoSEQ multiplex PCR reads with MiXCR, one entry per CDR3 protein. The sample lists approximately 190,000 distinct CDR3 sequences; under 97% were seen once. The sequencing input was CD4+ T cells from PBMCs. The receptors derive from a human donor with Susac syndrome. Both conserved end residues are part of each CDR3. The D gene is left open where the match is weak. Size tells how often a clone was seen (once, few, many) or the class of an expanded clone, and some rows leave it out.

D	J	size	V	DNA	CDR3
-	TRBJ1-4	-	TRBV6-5	TGTGCCAGCAGATCCAGGGCGGCTGAAAAACTGTTTTTT	CASRSRAAEKLFF
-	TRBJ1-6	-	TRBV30	TGTGCCTGGACCCTGGGCAGAAGTCATTCACCCCTCCACTTT	CAWTLGRSHSPLHF
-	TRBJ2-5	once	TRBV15	TGTGCCACCAGCAGAGAGGCTAGCGTGGAGACCCAGTACTTC	CATSREASVETQYF
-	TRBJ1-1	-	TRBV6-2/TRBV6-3	TGTGCCAGCAGCCCCGCGGGTTACACTGAAGCTTTCTTT	CASSPAGYTEAFF
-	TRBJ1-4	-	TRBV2	TGTGCCAGCAGCTTCCAAGAAAAACTGTTTTTT	CASSFQEKLFF
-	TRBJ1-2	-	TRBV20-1	TGCAGTGCTAGAGATCGGATTAACTATGGCTACACCTTC	CSARDRINYGYTF
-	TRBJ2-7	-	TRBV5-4	TGTGCCAGCAACCGCCGGGACATTCCCTACGAGCAGTACTTC	CASNRRDIPYEQYF
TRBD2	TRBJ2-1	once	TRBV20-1	TGCAGTGCTAGGACCGGGACTAGACAATACAATGAGCAGTTCTTC	CSARTGTRQYNEQFF
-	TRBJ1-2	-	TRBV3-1	TGTGCCAGCAGCCAGGAAATCGGGACGGTGAACTGGGACTATGGCTACACCTTC	CASSQEIGTVNWDYGYTF
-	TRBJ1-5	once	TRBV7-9	TGTGCCAGCGGCCTCGATGTTCAGCCCCAGCATTTT	CASGLDVQPQHF
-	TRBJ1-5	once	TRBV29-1	TGCAGCGCGAAGTTAGGAGGCAATCAGCCCCAGCATTTT	CSAKLGGNQPQHF
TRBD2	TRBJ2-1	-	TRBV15	TGTGCCACCAGCAGAGATCGCCTAGCGGTCTACAATGAGCAGTTCTTC	CATSRDRLAVYNEQFF
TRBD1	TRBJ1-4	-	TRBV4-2	TGTGCCAGCAGCCAAGCCGGGACAGCCAATAATGAAAAACTGTTTTTT	CASSQAGTANNEKLFF
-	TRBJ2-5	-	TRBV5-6	TGTGCCAGCAGCTGGGGCGCGGAGACCCAGTACTTC	CASSWGAETQYF
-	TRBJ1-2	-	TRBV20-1	TGCAGTGCTAGAGGAACAGGCGACTATGGCTACACCTTC	CSARGTGDYGYTF
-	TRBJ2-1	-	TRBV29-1	TGCAGCGCCGTTAACCCCTACAATGAGCAGTTCTTC	CSAVNPYNEQFF
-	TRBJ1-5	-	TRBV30	TGTGCCTGGAGTGTAGGGGGATATCAGCCCCAGCATTTT	CAWSVGGYQPQHF
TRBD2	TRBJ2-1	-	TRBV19	TGTGCCAGTAGTACTAGCGGGGGGGAAAATGAGCAGTTCTTC	CASSTSGGENEQFF
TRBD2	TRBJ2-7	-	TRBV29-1	TGCAGCGTTGAAGCCTTTAGCGGGGGTCGCTCCTACGAGCAGTACTTC	CSVEAFSGGRSYEQYF
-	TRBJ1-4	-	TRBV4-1	TGCGCCAGCGCGGTCGGCAGAGTCAATGAAAAACTGTTTTTT	CASAVGRVNEKLFF
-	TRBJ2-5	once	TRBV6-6	TGTGCCAGTGGGGTCAGGGGCCTGGGGCTAGAGACCCAGTACTTC	CASGVRGLGLETQYF
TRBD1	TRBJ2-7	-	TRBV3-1	TGTGCCAGCAGCCCCAGGGGGACCGAGCAGTACTTC	CASSPRGTEQYF
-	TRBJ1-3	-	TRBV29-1	TGCAGCGTTACCCGGGACCTCGGAAACACCATATATTTT	CSVTRDLGNTIYF
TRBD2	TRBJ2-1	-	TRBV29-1	TGCAGCGTTGGCGGGAGCTCCTACAATGAGCAGTTCTTC	CSVGGSSYNEQFF
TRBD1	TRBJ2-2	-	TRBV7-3	TGTGCCAGCAGCCTACGGACAGGGGGGTCCACCGGGGAGCTGTTTTTT	CASSLRTGGSTGELFF
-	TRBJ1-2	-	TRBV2	TGTGCCAGCAGTGAGTCAGTACCGACCCAGAGGGGCTATGGCTACACCTTC	CASSESVPTQRGYGYTF
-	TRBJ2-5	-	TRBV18	TGTGCCAGCTCACCCCCTTCCGTTGAGACCCAGTACTTC	CASSPPSVETQYF
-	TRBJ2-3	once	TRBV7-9	TGTGCCAGCAGCTCGGTGAGCGATACGCAGTATTTT	CASSSVSDTQYF
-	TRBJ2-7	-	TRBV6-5	TGTGCCAGCAGTCCCGCCCGGGTTAAGGAGCAGTACTTC	CASSPARVKEQYF
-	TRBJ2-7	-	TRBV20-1	TGCAGCGTAGTCGCTGGCGGAAGGAGCTCCTACGAGCAGTACTTC	CSVVAGGRSSYEQYF
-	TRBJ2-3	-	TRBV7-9	TGTGCCAGCAGCTACCCGGGGAGGACAGATACGCAGTATTTT	CASSYPGRTDTQYF
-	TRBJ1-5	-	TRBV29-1	TGCAGCGTTTTCTGGCAGGGGAGCAATCAGCCCCAGCATTTT	CSVFWQGSNQPQHF
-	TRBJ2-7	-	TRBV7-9	TGTGCCAGCAGCGCCGGACCGATATTCTACGAGCAGTACTTC	CASSAGPIFYEQYF
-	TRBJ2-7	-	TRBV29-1	TGCAGCGTTGTGCAGACCTACGAGCAGTACTTC	CSVVQTYEQYF
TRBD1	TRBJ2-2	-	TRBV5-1	TGCGCCAGCAGCCCGCGGACAGGGGAAAACACCGGGGAGCTGTTTTTT	CASSPRTGENTGELFF
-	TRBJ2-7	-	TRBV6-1	TGTGCCAGCAGTGAAAGGATCGGACTGCCATTATACGAGCAGTACTTC	CASSERIGLPLYEQYF
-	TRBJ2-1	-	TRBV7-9	TGTGCCAGCAGCCCGGACCCCCTCTGGGGCTCCTACAATGAGCAGTTCTTC	CASSPDPLWGSYNEQFF
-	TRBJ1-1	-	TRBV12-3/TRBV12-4	TGTGCCAGCAGTATCAGTATAAACACTGAAGCTTTCTTT	CASSISINTEAFF
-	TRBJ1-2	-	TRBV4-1	TGCGCCAGCAGCCATGACGAGAGATACCGGCTCTATGGCTACACCTTC	CASSHDERYRLYGYTF
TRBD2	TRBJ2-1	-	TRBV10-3	TGTGCCATCCAAGCGGGGGGCGGTCGGAATGAGCAGTTCTTC	CAIQAGGGRNEQFF